The entry that follows covers one TCR beta chain sequence. The data derive from a study of neoadjuvant anti-PD-1 for oral cavity cancer. Regarding time point: after neoadjuvant nivolumab, at surgical resection. J gave up 9 bases and V 7 bases, and 11 bases lay outside the gene matches. This CDR3 has 15 amino acids. CDR1 and CDR2 from the germline V gene are LNHDA and SQIVND (reference sequence). Using immunoSEQ multiplex PCR, the repertoire was profiled, and TCRdb retains in-frame clones only, with some absent. Here the sample spans over 65,000 clones, roughly nine tenths being singletons. V and J are TRBV19 and TRBJ2-1; 11 bases fit TRBD1. Here the sequenced sample was PBMCs, taken after nivolumab (anti-PD-1) treatment. The sequence came from a person between 40 and 85 years old with oral cavity squamous cell carcinoma. Written as DNA, the CDR3 is TGTGCCAGTACCTGGACAGGGGGCGCCATCCGTGAGCAGTTCTTC. It codes for CASTWTGGAIREQFF.